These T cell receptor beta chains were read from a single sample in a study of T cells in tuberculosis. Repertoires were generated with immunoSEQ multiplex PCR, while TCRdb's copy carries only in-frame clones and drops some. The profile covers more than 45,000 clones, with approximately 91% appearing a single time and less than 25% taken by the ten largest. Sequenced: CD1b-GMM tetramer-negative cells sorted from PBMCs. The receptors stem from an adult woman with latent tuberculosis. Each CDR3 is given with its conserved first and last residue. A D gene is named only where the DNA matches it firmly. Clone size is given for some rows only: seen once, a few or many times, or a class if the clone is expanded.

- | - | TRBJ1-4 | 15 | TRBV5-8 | TGTGCCAGCAGCTTGAGGGGAAAGAATAGTGAAAAACTGTTTTTT | CASSLRGKNSEKLFF
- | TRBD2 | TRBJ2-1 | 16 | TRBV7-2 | TGTGCCAGCAGCTCGGCGAGCGGGAGGGCCTACAATGAGCAGTTCTTC | CASSSASGRAYNEQFF
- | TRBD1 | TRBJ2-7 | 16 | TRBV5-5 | TGTGCCAGCAGCGGATTACCGGGACAGGGTATCTACGAGCAGTACTTC | CASSGLPGQGIYEQYF
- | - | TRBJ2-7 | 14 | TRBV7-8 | TGTGCCAGCAGCTTAGATAACAAACACTACGAGCAGTACTTC | CASSLDNKHYEQYF
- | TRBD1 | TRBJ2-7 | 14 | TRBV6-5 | TGTGCCAGCAGTTACGGGACAGGGCGCTACGAGCAGTACTTC | CASSYGTGRYEQYF
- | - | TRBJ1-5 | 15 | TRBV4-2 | TGTGCCAGCAGCCCCAGTGCTGATAGCAATCAGCCCCAGCATTTT | CASSPSADSNQPQHF
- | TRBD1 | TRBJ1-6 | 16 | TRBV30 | TGTGCCTGGAAGGGCAGGGGGCTAGGTGGCTATTCACCCCTCCACTTT | CAWKGRGLGGYSPLHF
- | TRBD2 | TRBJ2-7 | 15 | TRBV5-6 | TGTGCCAGCAGCCCCGGAGGGAGGGAGGATTACGAGCAGTACTTC | CASSPGGREDYEQYF
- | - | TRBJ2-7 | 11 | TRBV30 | TGTGCCTGGGCTGACTACTACGAGCAGTACTTC | CAWADYYEQYF
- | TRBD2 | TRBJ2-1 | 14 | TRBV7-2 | TGTGCCAGCAGCTTAGCTAAGCGGGAGGCTAGGCAGTTCTTC | CASSLAKREARQFF
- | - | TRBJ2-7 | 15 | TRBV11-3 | TGTGCCAGCAGCTTAGCAGAGGGTAACTCCTACGAGCAGTACTTC | CASSLAEGNSYEQYF
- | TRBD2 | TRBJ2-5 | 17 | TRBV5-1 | TGCGCCAGCAGCTTGGCAGGGGAAAGCGGGAGCGGAGAGACCCAGTACTTC | CASSLAGESGSGETQYF
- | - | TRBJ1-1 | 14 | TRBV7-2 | TGTGCCAGCAGCTTAGAGGGGGGGGTTACTGAAGCTTTCTTT | CASSLEGGVTEAFF
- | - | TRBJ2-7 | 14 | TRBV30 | TGTGCCTGGAGCAACCGGGAGTTGTCCTACGAGCAGTACTTC | CAWSNRELSYEQYF
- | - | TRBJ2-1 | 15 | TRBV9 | TGTGCCAGCAGCCTCGATCCGAGCTCCTACAATGAGCAGTTCTTC | CASSLDPSSYNEQFF
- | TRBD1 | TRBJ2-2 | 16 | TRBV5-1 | TGCGCCAGCAGCTTAGGGACAGGGGCGATCACCGGGGAGCTGTTTTTT | CASSLGTGAITGELFF
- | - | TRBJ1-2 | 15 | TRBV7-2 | TGTGCCAGCAGCTCGTCATGGGGCAGTAACTATGGCTACACCTTC | CASSSSWGSNYGYTF
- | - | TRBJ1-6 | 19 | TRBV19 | TGTGCCAGTAGTGGTATTTTCGGTGTTGACCTAGCCTATAATTCACCCCTCCACTTT | CASSGIFGVDLAYNSPLHF
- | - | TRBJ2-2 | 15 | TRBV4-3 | TGCGCCAGCAGCCACGCTACTAGAGACACCGGGGAGCTGTTTTTT | CASSHATRDTGELFF
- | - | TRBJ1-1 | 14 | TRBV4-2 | TGTGCCAGCAGCCCCCTAATCGGGAACACTGAAGCTTTCTTT | CASSPLIGNTEAFF
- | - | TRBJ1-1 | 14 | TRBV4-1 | TGCGCCAGCAGCCACCTGACAAGGGGCACTGAAGCTTTCTTT | CASSHLTRGTEAFF
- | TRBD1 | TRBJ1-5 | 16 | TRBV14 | TGTGCCAGCAGCCAAAAGGGACAGGGAACTAATCAGCCCCAGCATTTT | CASSQKGQGTNQPQHF
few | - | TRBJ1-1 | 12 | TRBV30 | TGTGCCTGGAGTGTCGGGAACACTGAAGCTTTCTTT | CAWSVGNTEAFF
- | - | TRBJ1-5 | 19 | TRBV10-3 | TGTGCCATCAGTGAGAGGGGACAACGGGTAACCTATAGCAATCAGCCCCAGCATTTT | CAISERGQRVTYSNQPQHF
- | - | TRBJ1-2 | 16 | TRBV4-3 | TGCGCCAGCAGCCAAGATCAACCTGGTCGGGAGGGGGGCTACACCTTC | CASSQDQPGREGGYTF
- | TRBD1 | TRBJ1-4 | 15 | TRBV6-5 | TGTGCCAGCAGTTACGGGACAGGGCGGACTGAAAAACTGTTTTTT | CASSYGTGRTEKLFF
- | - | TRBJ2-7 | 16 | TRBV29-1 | TGCAGCGTTGAAGAGGAGACTCTTGGATCGGCCTACGAGCAGTACTTC | CSVEEETLGSAYEQYF
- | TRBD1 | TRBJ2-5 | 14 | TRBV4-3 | TGCGCCAGCAGCGCTGGGACAGGGGACGAGACCCAGTACTTC | CASSAGTGDETQYF
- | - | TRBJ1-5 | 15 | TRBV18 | TGTGCCAGCTCCTCGAGGGCAGGAATCAATCAGCCCCAGCATTTT | CASSSRAGINQPQHF
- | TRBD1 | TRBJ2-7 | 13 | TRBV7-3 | TGTGCCAGCAGCTTCGGACAGGGTTACGAGCAGTACTTC | CASSFGQGYEQYF
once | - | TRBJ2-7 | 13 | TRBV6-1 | TGTGCCAGCAGTGAAGCCGACACCTACGAGCAGTACTTC | CASSEADTYEQYF
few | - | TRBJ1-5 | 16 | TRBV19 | TGTGCCAGTAAACGGGGCGACAGGACTAGCAATCAGCCCCAGCATTTT | CASKRGDRTSNQPQHF
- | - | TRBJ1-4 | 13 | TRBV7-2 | TGTGCCAGCCGTGCGGGGGCTAGGGAAAAACTGTTTTTT | CASRAGAREKLFF
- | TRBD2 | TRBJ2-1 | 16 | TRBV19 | TGTGCCAGTAACGTTGGGGCGGGAGGAAACTACAATGAGCAGTTCTTC | CASNVGAGGNYNEQFF
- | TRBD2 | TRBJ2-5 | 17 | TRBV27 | TGTGCCAGCAGTCCTTTAGGCGGCGGGGGGACAAAAGAGACCCAGTACTTC | CASSPLGGGGTKETQYF
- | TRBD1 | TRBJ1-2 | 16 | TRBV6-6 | TGTGCCAGCAGTTACCCGAGACTGGACAGGGAGGATGGCTACACCTTC | CASSYPRLDREDGYTF
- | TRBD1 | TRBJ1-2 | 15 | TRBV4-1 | TGCGCCAGCAGCCAAGTCCCGGGACAGACTTATGGCTACACCTTC | CASSQVPGQTYGYTF
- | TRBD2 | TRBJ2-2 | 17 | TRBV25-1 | TGTGCCAGCAGTGAATCACTAGCGGGAGGAAACACCGGGGAGCTGTTTTTT | CASSESLAGGNTGELFF
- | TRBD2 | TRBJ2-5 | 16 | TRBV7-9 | TGTGCCAGCAGCTTAGCGAATCGGCCGGGGGGAGAGACCCAGTACTTC | CASSLANRPGGETQYF
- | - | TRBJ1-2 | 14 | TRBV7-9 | TGTGCCAGCAGCTTTTTGGGAGATAACTATGGCTACACCTTC | CASSFLGDNYGYTF
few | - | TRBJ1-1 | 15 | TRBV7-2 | TGTGCCAGCAGGATAAGCGGGGGACAGAACACTGAAGCTTTCTTT | CASRISGGQNTEAFF
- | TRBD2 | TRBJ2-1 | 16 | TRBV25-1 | TGTGCCAGCAGTGGGGCTAGCGGGAGCTCCTACAATGAGCAGTTCTTC | CASSGASGSSYNEQFF
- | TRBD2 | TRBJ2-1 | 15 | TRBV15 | TGTGCCACCAGTCTGAGGACTAGCGGGATCAATGAGCAGTTCTTC | CATSLRTSGINEQFF
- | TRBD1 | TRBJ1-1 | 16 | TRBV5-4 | TGTGCCAGCAGCCTAGGACAGGGGCCTACTGACACTGAAGCTTTCTTT | CASSLGQGPTDTEAFF
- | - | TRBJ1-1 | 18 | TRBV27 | TGTGCCAGCAGTTTAACCACCCTTGGTGGGGCAGAGAACACTGAAGCTTTCTTT | CASSLTTLGGAENTEAFF
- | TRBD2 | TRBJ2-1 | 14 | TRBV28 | TGTGCCAGCAGGACTAGCGGGAACTACAATGAGCAGTTCTTC | CASRTSGNYNEQFF
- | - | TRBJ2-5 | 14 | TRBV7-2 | TGTGCCAGCAGCTTAGAGAGGCGCCGGGAGACCCAGTACTTC | CASSLERRRETQYF